This TCR beta chain is drawn from a study of CD4 and CD8 cells across lung adenocarcinoma regions. The patients had localized lung adenocarcinoma, a non-small cell subtype. The CDR3 contains 11 residues. Trimming cost V 2 bases and J 15 bases, with 11 bases left between them. Germline V CDR1 and CDR2: MDHEN, SYDVKM. This clonotype counts as medium-sized. TCRdb recomputed calls from the PCR reads with MiXCR, one row per CDR3 protein. Among fewer than 11,000 distinct CDR3 sequences listed, more than 35% were seen once. Sequenced: CD8+ T cells from the margin of a lung tumor. The chain employs TRBV28 and TRBJ2-1; D is perhaps TRBD1 (5 bases). This TCR was sampled from a male donor with lung adenocarcinoma. The CD4 and CD8 labels of this study may be unreliable. CDR3 in amino acids: CASSLQGGLFF. The CDR3 coding sequence is TGTGCCAGCAGTTTACAGGGTGGGTTGTTCTTC. Supplemented by reference TRBV28 and TRBJ2-1, the full variable domain reads DVKVTQSSRYLVKRTGEKVFLECVQDMDHENMFWYRQDPGLGLRLIYFSYDVKMKEKGDIPEGYSVSREKKERFSLILESASTNQTSMYLCASSLQGGLFFGPGTRLTVL.